This TCR beta chain was recorded in a study of cytomegalovirus exposure and HLA in healthy donors. Study-level findings and limits: Associated with HLA alleles at 0.05 false discovery rate in a later analysis were over 15,000 TCR beta sequences. Researchers left out some V segments, among them TRBV6-2 and TRBV6-3, as indistinguishable.

A multiplex PCR was run with 60 Vbeta primers and 13 Jbeta primers. Produced via immunoSEQ multiplex PCR; TCRdb's table is partial and in-frame only. Of 270,000 or so clones listed, about nine tenths are singletons. A note on this clone: Its antigen is unknown. Sequence at one end of the junction differs from germline and may be a read error.

CDR1 is MGHRA and CDR2 is YSYEKL in the germline V gene. CDR3 length equals 14 residues. The chain couples TRBV4-1 to TRBJ1-1; TRBD1 agrees at 8 bases. The sample comprised PBMCs. The receptor was derived from a girl aged 2 to 9 in good health and CMV-seronegative. The CDR3 nucleotides read TGTGCCAGCAGCCAATCCAGGGGGCAGAGTGAAGCTTTCTTT. It translates to CASSQSRGQSEAFF.